This TCR beta chain comes out of a study of human T cells and chemical hapten exposure. This clonotype was picked up a small number of times. Individual cDNA molecules received unique molecular identifiers in the library. TCRdb fed the RACE reads into MiXCR, producing one record per CDR3 protein. The sample shows 120,000 or so distinct CDR3 sequences, roughly 14% of them seen only once. As for time point: pre-sensitization, week 0. Treatment noted: therapeutic diphenylcyclopropenone sensitization with weekly scalp DPC. This TCR came from a young woman with alopecia areata. Some clones in this sample may be carry-over from other donors' samples. The material was whole blood, obtained in connection with sensitization to the hapten diphenylcyclopropenone (DPC).

CDR3 DNA: TGTGCCAGCAGTTTAGCACTAGCGGGGGGGCCCTACGAGCAGTACTTC. Translation: CASSLALAGGPYEQYF. V gene TRBV12-3 or TRBV12-4 combines with J gene TRBJ2-7, with 13 bases identical to TRBD2. The trim removed 0 bases at V and 2 bases at J, leaving 1 base unmatched. The CDR3 has 16 amino acids.